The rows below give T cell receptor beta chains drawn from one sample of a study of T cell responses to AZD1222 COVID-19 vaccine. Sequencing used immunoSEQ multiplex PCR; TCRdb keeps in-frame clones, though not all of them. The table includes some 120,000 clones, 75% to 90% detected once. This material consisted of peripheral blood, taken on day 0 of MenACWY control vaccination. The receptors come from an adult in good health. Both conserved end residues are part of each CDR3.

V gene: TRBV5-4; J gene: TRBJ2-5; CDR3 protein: CASSSAALAGGRETQYF
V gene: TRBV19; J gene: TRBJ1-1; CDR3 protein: CASSIGWARTEAFF
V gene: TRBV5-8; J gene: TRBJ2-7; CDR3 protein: CASSRPTISYEQYF
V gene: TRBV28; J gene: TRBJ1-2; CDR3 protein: CASSTRQGDTF
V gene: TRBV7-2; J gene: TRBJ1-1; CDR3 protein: CASSLVQTNTEAFF
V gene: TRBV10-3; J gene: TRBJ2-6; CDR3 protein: CAISELGLSGANVLTF
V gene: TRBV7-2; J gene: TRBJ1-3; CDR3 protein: CASSLLTGAYSGNTIYF
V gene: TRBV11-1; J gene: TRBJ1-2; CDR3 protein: CASSLAPNRGAYGYTF
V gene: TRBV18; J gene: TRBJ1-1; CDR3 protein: CASSPPIRTEAFF
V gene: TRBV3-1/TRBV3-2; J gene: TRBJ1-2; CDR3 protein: CASSQRDRGTAYGYTF
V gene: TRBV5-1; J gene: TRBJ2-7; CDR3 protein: CASSLWGISGGFYEQYF
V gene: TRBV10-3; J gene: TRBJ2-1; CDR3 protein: CAISEGDLSEQFF
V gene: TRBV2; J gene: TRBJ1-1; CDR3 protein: CASSEARDQADNTEAFF
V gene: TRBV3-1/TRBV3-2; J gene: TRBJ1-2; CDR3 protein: CASSLGQGFYGYTF
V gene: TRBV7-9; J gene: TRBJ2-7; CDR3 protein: CASSLSAGGREQYF
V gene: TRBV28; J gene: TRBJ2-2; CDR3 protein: CASTIFSFRTGGTGELFF
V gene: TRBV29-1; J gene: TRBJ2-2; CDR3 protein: CSVVVETGELFF
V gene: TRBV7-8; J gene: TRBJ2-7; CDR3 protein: CASSLNSGGRAYEQYF
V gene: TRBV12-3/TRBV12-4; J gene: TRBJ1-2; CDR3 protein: CASSDRGYGYTF
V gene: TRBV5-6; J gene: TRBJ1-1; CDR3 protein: CASSLDSFLNTEAFF
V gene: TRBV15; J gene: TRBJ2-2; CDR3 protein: CATSNPTSGGPHTGELFF